This T cell receptor (beta chain) was identified in a study of PD-1 blockade in classical Hodgkin lymphoma. Study-wide results and caveats: The diversity seen at baseline in complete responders resembled that of newly diagnosed patients. Newly diagnosed patients had baseline TCR diversity that was reportedly lower than that of healthy donors. Significant TCR diversity gains by C4D1 occurred in CD4+ but not CD8+ cells.

Worth noting for this clone: Its antigen is not known.

Per germline, CDR1 SGHTA and CDR2 FQGTGA. This CDR3 is 15 amino acids long. The V end lost 2 bases, the J end lost 1 base, and 12 bases lay between the germline ends. Generated by immunoSEQ multiplex PCR, the TCRdb table keeps only in-frame clones and is missing some. The sample carries around 100,000 clones, over 75% recorded once. Described time point: cycle 4 day 1 (C4D1), after more than five weeks of nivolumab. Each and every patient relapsed after autologous stem cell transplantation, and patients got differing brentuximab vedotin exposure. Complete response, partial response or progressive disease constituted the best response categories observed.

J is TRBJ2-7 and V is TRBV7-3; D gene uncertain. Sample: peripheral blood mononuclear cells (PBMCs), taken before the fourth cycle of nivolumab. This receptor was identified in a human donor with classical Hodgkin lymphoma. The DNA of the CDR3 is TGTGCCAGCAGCTTAGAACCGCAACGTTCCTACGAGCAGTACTTC. It specifies CASSLEPQRSYEQYF.